This T cell receptor beta chain was recovered during a study of cytotoxic CD8 clonotypes in ibrutinib-treated CLL. The repertoire was sequenced with immunoSEQ multiplex PCR; TCRdb's copy has only in-frame clones and lacks some. There are tens of thousands of clones in the sample; approximately 80% occur only once, and roughly 8% lies in the top ten. Germline V gene lookup returns CDR1 MDHEN and CDR2 SYDVKM. There are 17 residues in the CDR3. V gave up 2 bases and J gave up 0 bases, with 16 bases separating them. Specimen: PBMCs, collected at disease progression, from a patient treated with ibrutinib. The chain carries TRBV28 and TRBJ1-1, with D unclear. This TCR was sampled from a human donor with chronic lymphocytic leukemia. The CDR3 bases are TGTGCCAGCAGTTTAATTCCGGATAACCCCTTGAACACTGAAGCTTTCTTT. Protein product: CASSLIPDNPLNTEAFF.